This T cell receptor beta chain was obtained from a study of T cell responses to AZD1222 COVID-19 vaccine (dated by TCRdb to the early 2020s). Background for the entire study: A total of roughly 240 trial participants underwent TCR sequencing, of whom roughly 210 received two doses of AZD1222 and some 25 received two doses of the MenACWY control vaccine. Enrollment into the trials was organized by age into subgroups of 18-55, 56-69 and 70-plus years, and those subgroups contained approximately 160, 26 and 62 TCR-sequenced participants, respectively. Overall results and qualifications from the work: Because no samples from the day 14 peak response were available, repertoires could be characterized only after the peak T cell response. Reportedly, almost half of the unique spike-specific TCRs recognized epitopes lying outside the regions that are mutated in the B.1.351 and B.1.1.7 variants. The vaccine-associated CD4 TCRs covered the entire spike protein, and the dominant responses fell in regions 160-218 and 743-854. The 56-69-year group was small, and its depth increase did not reach significance, likely because of low power. Conclusions about previously exposed vaccinees were limited because only six AZD1222 recipients were SARS-CoV-2 seropositive at baseline. Most participants were white British and females outnumbered males, and the authors suggested that clonal diversity may have been underestimated. After two AZD1222 doses, spike-specific TCR breadth and depth were significantly higher than at day 0 and than in MenACWY recipients.

The CDR3 regions of human TCRbeta chains were analyzed by immunosequencing. As for how the authors treated the data: Repertoire TCRs were checked for matches against a reference library of SARS-CoV-2-specific TCRs that had been generated using the MIRA antigen-specificity platform. Breadth meant the fraction of unique TCRs that were SARS-CoV-2-associated, whereas depth meant the fraction of total T cells that were SARS-CoV-2-associated. Using the MIRA data, each spike-specific TCR was mapped to the spike region that the TCR reacts to and placed in a CD4 or CD8 class. Log10-transformed breadth and depth values were compared by one-way ANOVA with Sidak's multiple comparisons tests. Not all clones reach the TCRdb copy of this immuneACCESS table, which keeps in-frame sequences only. Checked studies attribute under half of the gap to unresolved V genes and leave the rest unexplained. V, J and clone size derive from that table, while D and trimming were established from the DNA sequence. This sample comprises over 75,000 clones, approximately 85% of them detected only once. Of the sample, around 3.6% falls within the top ten clones.

V and J lose 0 bases and 3 bases, and a span of 12 bases separates them. The germline V gene supplies CDR1 SGDLS and CDR2 YYNGEE. The CDR3 sequence holds 15 residues, the cysteine and phenylalanine included. Just CDR3 DNA is preserved here, 45 bases in frame from base 1. As regards this clone: What this receptor recognizes is not known. Base qualities are not at hand, and no much larger clone is one base apart.

According to the study, the label for this sample's time point signals: about 28 days (+/-7) after the second vaccine dose. Because spike-specific TCR depth and breadth did not differ between the two schedules, AZD1222 recipients who got a second dose at roughly 4 weeks were pooled with those who got a second dose at roughly 12 weeks. Samples from vaccinated people were obtained from the UK trials COV001 and COV002, which included a single-blind randomized controlled phase 2/3 trial of AZD1222 (ChAdOx1 nCoV-19) in healthy adults. Trial participant PBMC samples were collected at day 0 and day 28 after the second dose for TCRbeta chain sequencing.

In this chain, TRBV9 is recombined with TRBJ1-1; a confident D gene designation cannot be given. This material consisted of peripheral blood, taken 28 days after the second AZD1222 dose. The receptor comes from an adult who received the AZD1222 COVID-19 vaccine. The nucleotides read TGTGCCAGCAGCGTAGCTTTGGGAGGTGACACTGAAGCTTTCTTT. It translates as CASSVALGGDTEAFF.